This T cell receptor beta chain was observed in a study of spatial heterogeneity in lung cancer. Looking at the study overall: Beta-chain sequences consistently outnumbered alpha-chain sequences in detection. General study results and limits: Within tumors, counts of expanded alpha and beta TCRs tracked tumor mutation counts.

Time point given: sample taken at primary tumor resection. The donors, 72 patients with untreated early-stage non-small cell lung cancer, provided the samples. Material for sequencing was whole RNA from tumor, nontumor lung or frozen PBMC, left unsorted. This clonotype has a handful of counts. Its cognate antigen is unknown. TCRdb reanalysed the 5' RACE reads using MiXCR and keeps one entry per CDR3 protein. The sample includes some 2,000 distinct CDR3 sequences, more than 7.5% of them seen just once. The input for sequencing was lung tumor tissue, taken at surgery. This sequence was found in a male donor with early-stage non-small cell lung cancer.

The CDR3 nucleotides read TGTGCCAGCAGCCAGGACAGGGTGAACACTGAAGCTTTCTTT. Its protein is CASSQDRVNTEAFF. J is TRBJ1-1 and V is TRBV4-2, with 8 positions matching TRBD1. V lost 3 bases, J lost 0 bases, and 0 bases stayed unmatched. CDR1 and CDR2 from the germline V gene are LGHNA and YNFKEQ. The CDR3 covers 14 residues.